This T cell receptor (beta chain) was captured by sequencing in a study of cytomegalovirus exposure and HLA in healthy donors. Both 60 Vbeta primers and 13 Jbeta primers went into the PCR. TCRdb's table, derived via immunoSEQ multiplex PCR, lists solely in-frame clones and lacks some. The table has approximately 240,000 clones, approximately 82% seen once. As concerns this clone: The antigen remains undetermined.

This cohort consisted of healthy bone marrow donors. CDR1 is MNHNS and CDR2 is SASEGT in the germline V gene. The CDR3 consists of 13 residues. V lost 4 bases to trimming and J lost 6 bases, with 12 bases between them. Notes on the study in general: HLA alleles showed associations with some 17,000 TCR beta sequences in a later analysis, at a 0.05 false discovery rate. Among immune exposure information, only CMV serostatus was available.

The receptor comes from a woman in her thirties or forties in good health and CMV-seronegative. Sequenced: PBMCs. This rearrangement joins TRBV6-1 to TRBJ1-2, with a possible D match to TRBD1 (6 bases). The chain's CDR3 is CASSAGALHGYTF. In DNA, the CDR3 is TGTGCCAGCAGTGCAGGGGCCCTTCATGGCTACACCTTC.